The next 16 T cell receptor beta chains were all read from a single sample in a study of cytomegalovirus exposure and HLA in healthy donors. The PCR used 60 Vbeta and 13 Jbeta primers. Using immunoSEQ multiplex PCR, the repertoire was profiled, and TCRdb retains in-frame clones only, with some absent. The table shows approximately 140,000 clones, with around 73% occurring only once. Material for sequencing was PBMCs. These receptors were collected from a woman in her 40s in good health and CMV-seronegative.

Only a few counts were recorded for this clone. The chain links TRBV6-1 to TRBJ2-1, with 10 bases matching TRBD1. V gave up 1 base and J gave up 12 bases; unmatched junction bases: 9. This CDR3 is built from 15 residues. Germline V gives CDR1 MNHNS, CDR2 SASEGT. The CDR3 DNA reads as TGTGCCAGCAGTGAAGGGGGGACAGGGGTGTATGGGCAGTTCTTC. This sequence encodes CASSEGGTGVYGQFF.

The genes are TRBV7-9 and TRBJ2-7; 9 bases are a match to TRBD1. The CDR3 covers 14 residues. The J segment lost 2 bases and the V segment lost 1 base, leaving 0 bases of the junction unmatched. Germline V lookup: CDR1 SEHNR, CDR2 FQNEAQ (reference sequence). Written as DNA, the CDR3 is TGTGCCAGCAGCTTAGGACAGGGGGCCTACGAGCAGTACGTC. Protein sequence: CASSLGQGAYEQYV.

This chain links TRBV14 with TRBJ2-1; D unresolved. The CDR3 length is 13 residues. V was cut by 1 base and J by 8 bases, with 9 bases left in between. Germline CDR1 reads SGHDN; CDR2 reads FVKESK. The CDR3 is CASSQVQVDEQFF. DNA for the CDR3: TGTGCCAGCAGCCAAGTTCAGGTTGATGAGCAGTTCTTC.

The V call is TRBV5-1, the J call TRBJ2-7; 11 bases map to TRBD2. CDR1 is SGHRS, CDR2 YFSETQ, per germline. The CDR3 has 16 residues. Losses at the gene ends were 3 bases for V and 0 bases for J; bases not matched to a gene: 5. CDR3 DNA sequence: TGCGCCAGCAGCTACGGGACTAGCGGCTCCTCCTACGAGCAGTACTTC. It specifies CASSYGTSGSSYEQYF.

This chain connects TRBV7-2 to TRBJ1-6; TRBD1 is a possible D gene (5 bases). The CDR3 has 14 residues. Trimming cost V 2 bases and J 9 bases, with 11 bases left between them. Germline V gene sequence: CDR1 SGHTA, CDR2 FQGNSA. The CDR3 DNA reads as TGTGCCAGCAGCTTAACGGGGGTTGGTTCACCCCTCCACTTT. Translated: CASSLTGVGSPLHF.

J is TRBJ1-6 and V is TRBV2, with 7 bases identical to TRBD1. Trimming at V came to 6 bases and at J to 7 bases, leaving 9 bases not matched to a gene. The V gene's germline CDR1 is SNHLY and CDR2 FYNNEI. This CDR3 is 15 amino acids long. The CDR3 here is CASRDRDSNNSPLHF. DNA for the CDR3: TGTGCCAGCAGGGACCGGGACAGCAACAATTCACCCCTCCACTTT. The whole variable domain, filled in from reference TRBV2 and TRBJ1-6, reads EPEVTQTPSHQVTQMGQEVILRCVPISNHLYFYWYRQILGQKVEFLVSFYNNEISEKSEIFDDQFSVERPDGSNFTLKIRSTKLEDSAMYFCASRDRDSNNSPLHFGNGTRLTVT.

The J gene is TRBJ2-3, the V gene TRBV5-4, with D possibly TRBD2 on 6 matching bases. Trimming removed 4 bases from V and 1 base from J, with 13 bases in between. CDR1 is SGHNT and CDR2 is YYREEE in the germline V gene (reference sequence). The CDR3 sequence is 15 residues long. CDR3 in amino acids: CASSTKTRGTDTQYF. CDR3 coding DNA: TGTGCCAGCAGCACAAAGACTAGGGGCACAGATACGCAGTATTTT.

V gene TRBV2 combines with J gene TRBJ1-2; tentatively, D is TRBD1 (6 bases). This CDR3 has 12 residues. Germline values: CDR1 SNHLY, CDR2 FYNNEI. Trimming took off 4 bases at V and 5 bases at J, with 8 bases between the two ends. The CDR3 region is CASSAGVYGYTF. CDR3 DNA: TGTGCCAGCAGTGCAGGGGTTTATGGCTACACCTTC.

This rearrangement joins TRBV6-5 to TRBJ1-2; D not certain. Germline V CDR1 and CDR2: MNHEY, SVGAGI. Trimming removed 4 bases from V and 2 bases from J, with 11 bases in between. The CDR3 has 14 residues. The CDR3 nucleotides are TGTGCCAGCAGTTCCTCGGGCCTCAACTATGGCTACACCTTC. Its translation: CASSSSGLNYGYTF.

This clone showed up just a few times. V gene TRBV4-1 combines with J gene TRBJ1-2; possible D gene TRBD1, 5 bases. V was pared by 0 bases and J by 7 bases, with 15 bases between. CDR3 length: 15 residues. The germline V gene encodes CDR1 MGHRA and CDR2 YSYEKL. CDR3 in amino acids: CASSQEWGGGFGYTF. The CDR3 region has the DNA TGCGCCAGCAGCCAAGAGTGGGGGGGAGGGTTTGGCTACACCTTC.

J is TRBJ2-1 and V is TRBV7-3; 7 bases agree with TRBD2. This CDR3 has 15 residues. With 2 bases clipped from V and 5 bases from J, the junction kept 6 bases outside the gene matches. In germline, CDR1 is SGHTA, CDR2 FQGTGA. This chain's CDR3 is CASSLRLAGDNEQFF. Here the CDR3 DNA reads TGTGCCAGCAGCTTACGACTAGCTGGCGACAATGAGCAGTTCTTC.

The J gene is TRBJ2-3, the V gene TRBV6-6; 10 nucleotides match TRBD1. The CDR3 consists of 16 residues. Germline loops: CDR1 MNHNY, CDR2 SVGAGI (reference sequence). V gave up 2 bases and J gave up 5 bases; unmatched junction bases: 7. The CDR3 sequence is CASSYQTGGGRDTQYF. The CDR3 region has the DNA TGTGCCAGCAGTTACCAGACAGGGGGCGGCCGAGATACGCAGTATTTT.

This clone appeared many times. The chain uses TRBV4-2 and TRBJ2-4; D ambiguous. V lost 0 bases to trimming and J lost 8 bases, with 8 bases between them. Germline lookup yields CDR1 LGHNA and CDR2 YNFKEQ. CDR3 length: 13 residues. The CDR3 DNA reads TGTGCCAGCAGCCAAGACCGGCAGGACATTCAGTACTTC. Protein sequence: CASSQDRQDIQYF.

The V and J genes are TRBV7-3 and TRBJ2-5; no definite D call. In germline, CDR1 is SGHTA, CDR2 FQGTGA. The V and J ends lost 1 base and 1 base respectively, with 7 bases between them. CDR3 length: 14 residues. The chain's CDR3 is CASSLSGLQETQYF. The DNA of the CDR3 is TGTGCCAGCAGCTTAAGTGGCCTCCAAGAGACCCAGTACTTC. Together with reference TRBV7-3 and TRBJ2-5, the CDR3 gives the full variable domain: GAGVSQTPSNKVTEKGKYVELRCDPISGHTALYWYRQSLGQGPEFLIYFQGTGAADDSGLPNDRFFAVRPEGSVSTLKIQRTERGDSAVYLCASSLSGLQETQYFGPGTRLLVL.

This clone was counted a single time. This rearrangement joins TRBV11-2 to TRBJ2-1; D is uncertain. The CDR3 extends over 14 amino acids. V dropped 1 base and J dropped 4 bases, with 8 bases sitting between them. CDR1 and CDR2 (germline): SGHAT, FQNNGV. In nucleotides, the CDR3 is TGTGCCAGCAGCTTAGGTACTACTTACAATGAGCAGTTCTTC. This sequence encodes CASSLGTTYNEQFF.

V usage is TRBV10-3 and J usage is TRBJ1-2; 8 bases match TRBD1. This CDR3 comprises 14 residues. Germline V gives CDR1 ENHRY, CDR2 SYGVKD. V was pared by 6 bases and J by 2 bases, with 5 bases of the junction left unmatched. The CDR3 DNA reads as TGTGCCATCAGCACGACAGGGGAGAACTATGGCTACACCTTC. Translation gives CAISTTGENYGYTF.